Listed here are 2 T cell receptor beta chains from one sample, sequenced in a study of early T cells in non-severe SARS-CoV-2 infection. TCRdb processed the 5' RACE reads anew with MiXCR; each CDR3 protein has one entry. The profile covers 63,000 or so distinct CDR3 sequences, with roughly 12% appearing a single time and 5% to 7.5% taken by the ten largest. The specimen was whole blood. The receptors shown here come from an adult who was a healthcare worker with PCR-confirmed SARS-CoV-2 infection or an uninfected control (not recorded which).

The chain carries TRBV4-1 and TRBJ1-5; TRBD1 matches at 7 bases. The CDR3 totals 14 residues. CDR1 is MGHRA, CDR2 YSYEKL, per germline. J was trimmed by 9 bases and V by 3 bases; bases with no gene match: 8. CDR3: CASSHKTGWRPQHF. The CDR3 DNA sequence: TGCGCCAGCAGCCACAAGACAGGGTGGCGGCCCCAGCATTTT.

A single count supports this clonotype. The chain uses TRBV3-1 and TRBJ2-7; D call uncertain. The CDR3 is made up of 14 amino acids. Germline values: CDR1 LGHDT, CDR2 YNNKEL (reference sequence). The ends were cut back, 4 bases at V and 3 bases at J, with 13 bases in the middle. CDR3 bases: TGTGCCAGCAGCCGAGACGGAAGTTACTACGAGCAGTACTTC. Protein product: CASSRDGSYYEQYF.